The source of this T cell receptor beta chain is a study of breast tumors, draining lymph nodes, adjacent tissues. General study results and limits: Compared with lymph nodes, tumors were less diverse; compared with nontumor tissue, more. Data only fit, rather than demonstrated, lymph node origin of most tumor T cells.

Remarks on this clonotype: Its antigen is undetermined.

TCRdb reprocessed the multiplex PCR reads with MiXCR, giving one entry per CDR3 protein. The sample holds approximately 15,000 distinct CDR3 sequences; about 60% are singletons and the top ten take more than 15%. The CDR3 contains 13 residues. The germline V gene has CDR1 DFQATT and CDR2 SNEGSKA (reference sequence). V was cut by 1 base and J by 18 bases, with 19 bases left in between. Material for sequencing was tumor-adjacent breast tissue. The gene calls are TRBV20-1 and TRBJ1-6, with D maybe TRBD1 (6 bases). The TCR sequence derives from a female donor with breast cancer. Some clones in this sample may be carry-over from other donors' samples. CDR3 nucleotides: TGCAGTGCTAGAGTCTCGGGGGGCCTCACCCCCCACTTT. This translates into CSARVSGGLTPHF.